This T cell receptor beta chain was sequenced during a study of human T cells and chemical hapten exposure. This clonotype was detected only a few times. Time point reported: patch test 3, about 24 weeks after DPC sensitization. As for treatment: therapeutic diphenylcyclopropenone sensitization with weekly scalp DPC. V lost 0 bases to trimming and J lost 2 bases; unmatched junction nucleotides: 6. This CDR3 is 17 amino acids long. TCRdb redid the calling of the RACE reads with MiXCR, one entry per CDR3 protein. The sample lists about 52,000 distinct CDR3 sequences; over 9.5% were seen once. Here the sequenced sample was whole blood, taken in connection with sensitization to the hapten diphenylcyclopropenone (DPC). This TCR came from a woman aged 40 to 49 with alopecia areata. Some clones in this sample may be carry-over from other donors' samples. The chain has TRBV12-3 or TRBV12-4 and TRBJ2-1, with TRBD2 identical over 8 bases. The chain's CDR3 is CASSLAQRAGAYNEQFF. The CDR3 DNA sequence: TGTGCCAGCAGTTTAGCGCAGCGAGCGGGGGCCTACAATGAGCAGTTCTTC.